The rows below give T cell receptor beta chains drawn from one sample of a study of blood T cell repertoires in COVID-19. Method: immunoSEQ multiplex PCR; TCRdb's copy keeps in-frame clones and lacks some. The sample consists of some 360,000 clones, 88% of them appearing once. Sequenced sample: PBMCs or T cells enriched from blood (not recorded which). The receptors come from a woman aged 30 to 39 who had been exposed to COVID-19. Both conserved end residues are part of each CDR3. Fields, in order: CDR3 protein, CDR3 DNA, J gene, D gene, V gene. A D gene is named only where the DNA matches it firmly.

CDR3: CASSYSGGTDTQYF; DNA: TGTGCCAGCAGCTATTCGGGGGGAACAGATACGCAGTATTTT; J: TRBJ2-3; D: TRBD2; V: TRBV11-3
CDR3: CASSFGTRRGDEQFF; DNA: TGTGCCAGCAGCTTTGGGACTAGGCGAGGGGATGAGCAGTTCTTC; J: TRBJ2-1; D: TRBD2; V: TRBV7-8
CDR3: CSASPNAGVSGELFF; DNA: TGCAGTGCTAGTCCGAACGCAGGGGTTTCCGGGGAGCTGTTTTTT; J: TRBJ2-2; D: NA; V: TRBV20-1
CDR3: CASQPGGPGDYGYTF; DNA: TGTGCCTCTCAACCGGGGGGGCCCGGTGACTATGGCTACACCTTC; J: TRBJ1-2; D: NA; V: TRBV19
CDR3: CASSLGADTEAFF; DNA: TGTGCCAGCAGTCTGGGGGCGGACACTGAAGCTTTCTTT; J: TRBJ1-1; D: NA; V: TRBV5-6
CDR3: CASSFFWTPNTEAFF; DNA: TGTGCCAGCAGCTTTTTCTGGACACCGAACACTGAAGCTTTCTTT; J: TRBJ1-1; D: NA; V: TRBV5-6
CDR3: CASSRGTSGSTYEQYF; DNA: TGTGCCAGCAGCCGCGGGACTAGCGGGAGTACTTACGAGCAGTACTTC; J: TRBJ2-7; D: TRBD2; V: TRBV11-3
CDR3: CASSEQGHGNIQYF; DNA: TGTGCCAGCAGTGAACAAGGACACGGGAACATTCAGTACTTC; J: TRBJ2-4; D: NA; V: TRBV6-1
CDR3: CASSLDGTGVLTGELFF; DNA: TGTGCCAGCAGCTTAGACGGGACAGGAGTCCTCACCGGGGAGCTGTTTTTT; J: TRBJ2-2; D: TRBD1; V: TRBV5-4
CDR3: CASSQEPRYNEQFF; DNA: TGTGCCAGCAGCCAGGAACCCAGGTACAATGAGCAGTTCTTC; J: TRBJ2-1; D: NA; V: TRBV7-2
CDR3: CASGLVLARVPDTQYF; DNA: TGTGCTAGTGGTTTGGTACTGGCACGGGTGCCAGATACGCAGTATTTT; J: TRBJ2-3; D: NA; V: TRBV12-5
CDR3: CASSLKAGGTEAFF; DNA: TGTGCCAGCAGCTTAAAGGCAGGGGGCACTGAAGCTTTCTTT; J: TRBJ1-1; D: TRBD1; V: TRBV7-3
CDR3: CATSDPGLNTGELFF; DNA: TGTGCCACCAGTGACCCGGGACTGAACACCGGGGAGCTGTTTTTT; J: TRBJ2-2; D: NA; V: TRBV24-1